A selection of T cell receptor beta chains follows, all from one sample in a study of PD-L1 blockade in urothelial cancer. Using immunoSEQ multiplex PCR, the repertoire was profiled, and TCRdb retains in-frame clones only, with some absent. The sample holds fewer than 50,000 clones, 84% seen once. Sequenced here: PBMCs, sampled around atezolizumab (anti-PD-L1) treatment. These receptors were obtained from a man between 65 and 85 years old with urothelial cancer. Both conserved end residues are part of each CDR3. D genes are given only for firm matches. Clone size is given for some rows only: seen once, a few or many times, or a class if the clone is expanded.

CDR3 protein: CSARGLGTQYF
CDR3 DNA: TGCAGTGCTAGGGGACTAGGTACGCAGTATTTT
D gene: TRBD2
J gene: TRBJ2-3
clone size: -
V gene: TRBV20-1

CDR3 protein: CASSPRTGRNEQYF
CDR3 DNA: TGTGCCAGCAGTCCGCGGACAGGGCGTAACGAGCAGTACTTC
D gene: TRBD1
J gene: TRBJ2-7
clone size: -
V gene: TRBV28

CDR3 protein: CASSQETSGGEADTQYF
CDR3 DNA: TGCGCCAGCAGCCAAGAGACTAGCGGGGGAGAAGCGGATACGCAGTATTTT
D gene: TRBD2
J gene: TRBJ2-3
clone size: -
V gene: TRBV4-3

CDR3 protein: CASRYSQDQPQHF
CDR3 DNA: TGCGCCAGCAGATACAGCCAAGATCAGCCCCAGCATTTT
D gene: -
J gene: TRBJ1-5
clone size: once
V gene: TRBV10-2

CDR3 protein: CASSSLQGTGTDTQYF
CDR3 DNA: TGTGCCAGCAGCTCATTACAGGGTACTGGCACAGATACGCAGTATTTT
D gene: -
J gene: TRBJ2-3
clone size: -
V gene: TRBV7-2

CDR3 protein: CASSEGDAPTYEQYF
CDR3 DNA: TGTGCCAGCAGTGAGGGCGACGCTCCCACCTACGAGCAGTACTTC
D gene: -
J gene: TRBJ2-7
clone size: -
V gene: TRBV6-1

CDR3 protein: CASRKGASGPYEQYF
CDR3 DNA: TGTGCCAGCAGGAAAGGGGCTAGCGGTCCCTACGAGCAGTACTTC
D gene: TRBD2
J gene: TRBJ2-7
clone size: -
V gene: TRBV28

CDR3 protein: CASSPGKGAGQETQYF
CDR3 DNA: TGTGCCAGTAGCCCGGGGAAGGGGGCCGGGCAAGAGACCCAGTACTTC
D gene: TRBD1
J gene: TRBJ2-5
clone size: once
V gene: TRBV19

CDR3 protein: CASSQDRTSGAQRQYF
CDR3 DNA: TGCGCCAGCAGCCAAGATCGGACTAGCGGGGCACAGAGGCAGTATTTT
D gene: TRBD2
J gene: TRBJ2-3
clone size: once
V gene: TRBV4-1

CDR3 protein: CASSLNGLPNEQYF
CDR3 DNA: TGTGCCAGCAGTTTAAATGGACTCCCGAACGAGCAGTACTTC
D gene: -
J gene: TRBJ2-7
clone size: -
V gene: TRBV27

CDR3 protein: CASSPDSSGNTIYF
CDR3 DNA: TGTGCCAGCTCACCGGACAGCTCTGGAAACACCATATATTTT
D gene: -
J gene: TRBJ1-3
clone size: -
V gene: TRBV18

CDR3 protein: CSVSPGETQYF
CDR3 DNA: TGCAGCGTTTCACCCGGAGAGACCCAGTACTTC
D gene: -
J gene: TRBJ2-5
clone size: -
V gene: TRBV29-1

CDR3 protein: CSVVGQGIRETQYF
CDR3 DNA: TGCAGCGTTGTCGGGCAGGGGATCCGAGAGACCCAGTACTTC
D gene: -
J gene: TRBJ2-5
clone size: -
V gene: TRBV29-1

CDR3 protein: CASSPLDQPQHF
CDR3 DNA: TGTGCCAGTAGTCCCTTAGATCAGCCCCAGCATTTT
D gene: -
J gene: TRBJ1-5
clone size: -
V gene: TRBV19

CDR3 protein: CASSQDGEKLFF
CDR3 DNA: TGCGCCAGCAGCCAAGACGGTGAAAAACTGTTTTTT
D gene: -
J gene: TRBJ1-4
clone size: -
V gene: TRBV4-3

CDR3 protein: CASSQGANYGYTF
CDR3 DNA: TGTGCCAGCAGCCAAGGGGCCAACTATGGCTACACCTTC
D gene: -
J gene: TRBJ1-2
clone size: -
V gene: TRBV4-2

CDR3 protein: CASRANKAGEQFF
CDR3 DNA: TGTGCCAGCAGAGCTAACAAGGCGGGTGAGCAGTTCTTC
D gene: -
J gene: TRBJ2-1
clone size: -
V gene: TRBV27

CDR3 protein: CASSLGREVDTQYF
CDR3 DNA: TGTGCCAGCAGTTTGGGGAGGGAGGTAGATACGCAGTATTTT
D gene: TRBD2
J gene: TRBJ2-3
clone size: medium-sized
V gene: TRBV27

CDR3 protein: CASSLGHSFSGELFF
CDR3 DNA: TGCGCCAGCAGCTTGGGGCATAGCTTTTCCGGGGAGCTGTTTTTT
D gene: -
J gene: TRBJ2-2
clone size: -
V gene: TRBV5-1

CDR3 protein: CASTERGWDYTF
CDR3 DNA: TGTGCCAGCACCGAACGAGGGTGGGATTACACCTTC
D gene: -
J gene: TRBJ1-2
clone size: -
V gene: TRBV5-6

CDR3 protein: CASSFEATNTGELFF
CDR3 DNA: TGTGCCAGCAGCTTTGAGGCAACGAACACCGGGGAGCTGTTTTTT
D gene: -
J gene: TRBJ2-2
clone size: -
V gene: TRBV5-8

CDR3 protein: CASSVTSTTNTEAFF
CDR3 DNA: TGTGCCAGCAGCGTAACCTCGACAACGAACACTGAAGCTTTCTTT
D gene: -
J gene: TRBJ1-1
clone size: -
V gene: TRBV5-5

CDR3 protein: CASSLGIAASYEQYF
CDR3 DNA: TGTGCCAGCAGCTTAGGAATAGCGGCCTCCTACGAGCAGTACTTC
D gene: -
J gene: TRBJ2-7
clone size: -
V gene: TRBV7-2

CDR3 protein: CASSNRQGANTEAFF
CDR3 DNA: TGTGCCAGCAGTAACCGACAGGGGGCGAACACTGAAGCTTTCTTT
D gene: TRBD1
J gene: TRBJ1-1
clone size: -
V gene: TRBV27

CDR3 protein: CASSLRTATNEKLFF
CDR3 DNA: TGTGCCAGCAGCTTAAGGACAGCAACTAATGAAAAACTGTTTTTT
D gene: -
J gene: TRBJ1-4
clone size: few
V gene: TRBV11-2

CDR3 protein: CASSEIAGGTDTQYF
CDR3 DNA: TGTGCCAGCAGTGAAATAGCAGGGGGCACAGATACGCAGTATTTT
D gene: -
J gene: TRBJ2-3
clone size: -
V gene: TRBV6-1

CDR3 protein: CASSYAGTSDQETQYF
CDR3 DNA: TGTGCCAGCAGTTACGCCGGGACTAGCGACCAAGAGACCCAGTACTTC
D gene: TRBD2
J gene: TRBJ2-5
clone size: -
V gene: TRBV2